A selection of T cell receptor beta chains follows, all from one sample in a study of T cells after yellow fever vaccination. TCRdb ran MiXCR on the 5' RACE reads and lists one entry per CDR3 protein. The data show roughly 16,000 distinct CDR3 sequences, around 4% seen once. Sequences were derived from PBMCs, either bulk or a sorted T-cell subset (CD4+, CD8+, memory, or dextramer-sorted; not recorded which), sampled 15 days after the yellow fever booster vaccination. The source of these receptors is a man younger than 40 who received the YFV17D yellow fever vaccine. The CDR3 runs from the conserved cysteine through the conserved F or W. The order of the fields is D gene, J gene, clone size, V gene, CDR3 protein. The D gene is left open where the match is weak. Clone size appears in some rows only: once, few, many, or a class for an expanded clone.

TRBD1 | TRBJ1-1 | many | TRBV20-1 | CSARRGTGYTEAFF
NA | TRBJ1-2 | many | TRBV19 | CASSESGTPGIVYGYTF
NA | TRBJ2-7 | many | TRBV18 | CASSRPDHYEQYF
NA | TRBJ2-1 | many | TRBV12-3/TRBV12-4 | CASSLAGLPDEQFF
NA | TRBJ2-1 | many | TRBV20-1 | CSARYSLSSYNEQFF
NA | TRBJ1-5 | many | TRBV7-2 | CASSPGAGGQPQHF
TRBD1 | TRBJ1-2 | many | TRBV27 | CASRTQGFKDGYTF
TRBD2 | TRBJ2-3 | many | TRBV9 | CASSVGAGGRPEGTQYF
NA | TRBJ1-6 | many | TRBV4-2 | CASSQGRFPSYNSPLHF
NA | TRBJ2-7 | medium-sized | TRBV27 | CASSLGGTRIDEQYF
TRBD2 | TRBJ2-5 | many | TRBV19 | CASSILGLAEETQYF
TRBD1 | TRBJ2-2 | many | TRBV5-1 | CASSSRDSTGELFF
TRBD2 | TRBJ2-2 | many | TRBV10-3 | CAISESWLAGAGELFF
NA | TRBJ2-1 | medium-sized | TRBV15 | CATNPDSFGVEQFF
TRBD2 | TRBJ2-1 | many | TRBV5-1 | CASSFIPGTSYEQFF
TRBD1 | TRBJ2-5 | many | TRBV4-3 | CASSPRTGETQYF
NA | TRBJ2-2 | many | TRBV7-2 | CASSLARGELFF
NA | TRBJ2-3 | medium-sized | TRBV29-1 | CSVRGGRDTDTQYF
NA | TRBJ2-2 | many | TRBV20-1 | CGHSSANTGELFF
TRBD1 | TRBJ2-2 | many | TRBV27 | CASSLQGAGELFF
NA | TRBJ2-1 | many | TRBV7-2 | CASSPGDNEQFF
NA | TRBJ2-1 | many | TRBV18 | CASSPRDRSSYNEQFF
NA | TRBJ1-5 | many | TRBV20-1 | CSARDYSNQPQHF
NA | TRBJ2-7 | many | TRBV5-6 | CASSPGAHYEQYF
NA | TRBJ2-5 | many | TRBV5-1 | CASSLRVQETQYF
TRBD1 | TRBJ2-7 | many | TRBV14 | CASSQDRQGYEQYF
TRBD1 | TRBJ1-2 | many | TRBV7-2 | CASSRDSYGYTF
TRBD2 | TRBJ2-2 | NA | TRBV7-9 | CASSRGSNTGELFF
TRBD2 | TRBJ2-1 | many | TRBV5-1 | CASSSGLASDEQFF
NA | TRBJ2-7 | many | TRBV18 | CASSVNLNEQYF
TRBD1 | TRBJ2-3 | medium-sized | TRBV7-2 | CASSQGQGALTDTQYF
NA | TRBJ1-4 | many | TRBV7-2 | CASSQGEKLFF
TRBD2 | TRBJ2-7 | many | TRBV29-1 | CSAAPRLAGAGEQYF
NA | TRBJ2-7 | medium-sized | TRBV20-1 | CSARDNTAEQYF
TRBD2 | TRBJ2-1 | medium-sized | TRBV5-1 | CASSTSGSSYNEQFF